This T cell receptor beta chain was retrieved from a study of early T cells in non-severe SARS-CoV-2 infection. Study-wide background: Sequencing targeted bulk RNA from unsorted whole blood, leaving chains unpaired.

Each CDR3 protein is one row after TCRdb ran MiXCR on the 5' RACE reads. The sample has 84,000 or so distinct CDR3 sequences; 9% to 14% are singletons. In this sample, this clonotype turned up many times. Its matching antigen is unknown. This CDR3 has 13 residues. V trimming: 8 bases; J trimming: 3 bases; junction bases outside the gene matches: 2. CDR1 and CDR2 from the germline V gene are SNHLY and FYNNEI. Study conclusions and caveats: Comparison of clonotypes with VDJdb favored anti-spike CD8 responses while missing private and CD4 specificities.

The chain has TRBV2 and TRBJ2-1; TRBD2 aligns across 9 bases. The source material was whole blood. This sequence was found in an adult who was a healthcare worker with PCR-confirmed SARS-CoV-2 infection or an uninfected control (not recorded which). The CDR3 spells CASLAGRYNEQFF. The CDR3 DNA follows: TGTGCCAGCCTAGCGGGGCGCTACAATGAGCAGTTCTTC.